Sequencing of this T cell receptor (beta chain) was carried out in a study of cytomegalovirus exposure and HLA in healthy donors. The PCR had 60 Vbeta and 13 Jbeta primers. The data were produced by immunoSEQ multiplex PCR, yet TCRdb's version contains in-frame clones alone and is incomplete. The sample shows about 130,000 clones, around 73% of them seen only once. The CDR3 spans 18 residues. The germline CDR1 and CDR2 sequences are SGHTA and FQGNSA. Trimming left V 1 base short and J 6 bases short, with 23 bases between. Sequencing used PBMCs. This clonotype was sampled from a middle-aged man in good health and CMV-seronegative. The chain combines TRBV7-2 with TRBJ2-3; D may be TRBD2 (5 bases). The CDR3 DNA reads as TGTGCCAGCAGCTTAGAGGGAGCCTTGCGGGTTCCTGGGGATACGCAGTATTTT. Protein product: CASSLEGALRVPGDTQYF.